This T cell receptor beta chain was captured in a study of blood T cells in healthy people across ages. Next came a second PCR, run for about 6 to 12 cycles, which used a sample-barcoded 5' primer along with a J-beta primer mix. The authors tagged each cDNA molecule using a template-switch adaptor with 12 random nucleotides. TCRdb analysed the 5' RACE reads with MiXCR anew, one entry per CDR3 protein. The profile shows roughly 1.5 million distinct CDR3 sequences, about 45% of them singletons. This clonotype was detected a few times. V was pared by 2 bases and J by 3 bases, with 3 bases of the junction left unmatched. Germline CDR1 and CDR2: MNHEY and SVGEGT. This CDR3 has 15 amino acids.

The V and J genes are TRBV6-2 or TRBV6-3 and TRBJ2-7; TRBD2 matches at 11 bases. The receptor comes from a woman aged 18-35 years in good health. The sample taken for sequencing was blood. The CDR3 reads CASSYLGTSGYEQYF. The CDR3 DNA reads as TGTGCCAGCAGTTACCTCGGGACTAGCGGCTACGAGCAGTACTTC.